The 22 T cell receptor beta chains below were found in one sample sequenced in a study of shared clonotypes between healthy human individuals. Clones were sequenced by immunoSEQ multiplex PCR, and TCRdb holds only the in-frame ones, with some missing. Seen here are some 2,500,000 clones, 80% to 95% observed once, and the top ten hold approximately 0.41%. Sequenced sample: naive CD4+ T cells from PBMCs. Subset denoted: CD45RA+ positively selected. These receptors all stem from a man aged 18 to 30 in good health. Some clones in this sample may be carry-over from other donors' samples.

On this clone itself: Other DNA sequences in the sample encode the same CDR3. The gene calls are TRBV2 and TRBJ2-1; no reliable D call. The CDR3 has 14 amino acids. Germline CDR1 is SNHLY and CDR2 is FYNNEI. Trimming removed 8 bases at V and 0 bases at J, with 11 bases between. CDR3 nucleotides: TGTGCCAGCCTCGGCGGTAGCTCCTACAATGAGCAGTTCTTC. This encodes CASLGGSSYNEQFF.

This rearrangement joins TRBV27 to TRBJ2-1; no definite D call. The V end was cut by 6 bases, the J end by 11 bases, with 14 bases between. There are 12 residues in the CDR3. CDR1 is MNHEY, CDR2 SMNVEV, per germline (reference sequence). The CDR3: CASSLNSQKQFF. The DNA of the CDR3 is TGTGCCAGCAGCCTCAACTCCCAAAAGCAGTTCTTC.

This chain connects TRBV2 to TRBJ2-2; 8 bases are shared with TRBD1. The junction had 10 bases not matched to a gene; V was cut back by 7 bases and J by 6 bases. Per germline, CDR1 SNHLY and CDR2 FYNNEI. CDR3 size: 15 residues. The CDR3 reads CASTSGGARAGELFF. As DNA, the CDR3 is TGTGCCAGCACTTCAGGGGGCGCGAGGGCCGGGGAGCTGTTTTTT.

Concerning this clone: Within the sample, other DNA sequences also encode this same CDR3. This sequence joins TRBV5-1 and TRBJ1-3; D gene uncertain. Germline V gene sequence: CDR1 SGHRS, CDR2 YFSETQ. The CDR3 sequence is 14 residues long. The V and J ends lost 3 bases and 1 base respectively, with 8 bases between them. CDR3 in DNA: TGCGCCAGCAGCTCCAGCAGTTCTGGAAACACCATATATTTT. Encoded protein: CASSSSSSGNTIYF.

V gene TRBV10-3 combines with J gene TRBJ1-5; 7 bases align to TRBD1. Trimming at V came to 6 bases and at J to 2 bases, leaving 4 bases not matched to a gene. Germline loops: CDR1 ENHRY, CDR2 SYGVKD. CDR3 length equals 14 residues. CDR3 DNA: TGTGCCATCAGAGCCGGGACAGGCAATCAGCCCCAGCATTTT. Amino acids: CAIRAGTGNQPQHF.

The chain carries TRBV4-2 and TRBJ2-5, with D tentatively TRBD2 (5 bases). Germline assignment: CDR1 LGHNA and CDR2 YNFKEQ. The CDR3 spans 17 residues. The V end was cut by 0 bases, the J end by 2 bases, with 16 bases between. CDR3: CASSQDIWGSGQETQYF. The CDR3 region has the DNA TGTGCCAGCAGCCAAGATATTTGGGGTTCGGGGCAAGAGACCCAGTACTTC.

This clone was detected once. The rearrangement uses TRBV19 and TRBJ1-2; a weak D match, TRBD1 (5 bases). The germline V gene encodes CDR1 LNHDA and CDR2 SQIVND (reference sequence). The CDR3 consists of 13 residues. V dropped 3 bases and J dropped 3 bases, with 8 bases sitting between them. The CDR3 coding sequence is TGTGCCAGTAGTATCTCGACAGACTATGGCTACACCTTC. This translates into CASSISTDYGYTF.

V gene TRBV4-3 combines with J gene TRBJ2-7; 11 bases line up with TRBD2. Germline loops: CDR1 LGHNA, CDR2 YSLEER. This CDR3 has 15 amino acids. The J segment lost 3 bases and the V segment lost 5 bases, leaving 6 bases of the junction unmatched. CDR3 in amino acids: CASSVTGTSGYEQYF. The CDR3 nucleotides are TGCGCCAGCAGCGTGACCGGGACTAGCGGCTACGAGCAGTACTTC.

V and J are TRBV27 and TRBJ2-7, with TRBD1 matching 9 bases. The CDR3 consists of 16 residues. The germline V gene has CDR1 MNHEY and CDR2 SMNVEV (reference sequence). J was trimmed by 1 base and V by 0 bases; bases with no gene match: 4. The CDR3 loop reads CASSLSGTGKSYEQYF. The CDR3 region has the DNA TGTGCCAGCAGTTTATCGGGGACAGGGAAATCCTACGAGCAGTACTTC.

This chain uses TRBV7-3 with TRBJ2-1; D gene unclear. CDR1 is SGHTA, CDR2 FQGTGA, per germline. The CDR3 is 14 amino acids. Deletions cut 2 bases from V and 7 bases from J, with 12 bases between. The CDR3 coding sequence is TGTGCCAGCAGCTTAGGTTCTTCACTGAATGAGCAGTTCTTC. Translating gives CASSLGSSLNEQFF.

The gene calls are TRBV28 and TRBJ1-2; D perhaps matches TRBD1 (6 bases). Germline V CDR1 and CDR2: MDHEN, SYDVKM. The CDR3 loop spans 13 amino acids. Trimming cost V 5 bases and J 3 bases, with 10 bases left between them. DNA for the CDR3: TGTGCCAGCAGTATAACAGGGTACTATGGCTACACCTTC. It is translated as CASSITGYYGYTF.

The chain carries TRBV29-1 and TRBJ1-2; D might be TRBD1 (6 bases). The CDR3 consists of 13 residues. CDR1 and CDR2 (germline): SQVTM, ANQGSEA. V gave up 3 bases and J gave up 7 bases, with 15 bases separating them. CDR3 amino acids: CSVEGARVGGYTF. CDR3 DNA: TGCAGCGTTGAGGGGGCCCGGGTGGGTGGCTACACCTTC.

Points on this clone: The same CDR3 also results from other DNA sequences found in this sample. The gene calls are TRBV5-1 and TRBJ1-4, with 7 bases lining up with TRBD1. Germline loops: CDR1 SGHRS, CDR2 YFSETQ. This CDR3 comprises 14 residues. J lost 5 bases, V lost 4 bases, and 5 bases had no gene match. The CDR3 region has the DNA TGCGCCAGCAGCCGAGACAGGGACAATGAAAAACTGTTTTTT. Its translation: CASSRDRDNEKLFF.

CDR3 sequence: CASSLGAFNNEQFF. For the CDR3, the DNA is TGTGCCAGCAGCCTCGGGGCGTTCAACAATGAGCAGTTCTTC. The V and J genes are TRBV7-8 and TRBJ2-1; the D call may be TRBD1 or TRBD2 (5 bases each). This CDR3 spans 14 amino acids. Deletions cut 5 bases from V and 5 bases from J, with 13 bases between. In germline, CDR1 is SGHVS, CDR2 FQNEAQ.

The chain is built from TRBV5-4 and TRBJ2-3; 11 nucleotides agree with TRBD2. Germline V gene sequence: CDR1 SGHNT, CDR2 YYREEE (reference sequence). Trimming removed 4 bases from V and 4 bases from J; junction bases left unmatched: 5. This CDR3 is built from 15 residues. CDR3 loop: CASSRRLAGSDTQYF. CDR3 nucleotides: TGTGCCAGCAGCAGGAGACTAGCGGGATCAGATACGCAGTATTTT.

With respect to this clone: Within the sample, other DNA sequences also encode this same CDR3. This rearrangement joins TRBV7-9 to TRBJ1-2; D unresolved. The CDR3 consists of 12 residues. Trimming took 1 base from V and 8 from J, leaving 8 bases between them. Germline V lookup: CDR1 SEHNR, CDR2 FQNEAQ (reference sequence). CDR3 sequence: CASSLEVGGYTF. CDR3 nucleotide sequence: TGTGCCAGCAGCTTAGAGGTGGGGGGCTACACCTTC. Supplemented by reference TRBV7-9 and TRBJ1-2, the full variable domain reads DTGVSQNPRHKITKRGQNVTFRCDPISEHNRLYWYRQTLGQGPEFLTYFQNEAQLEKSRLLSDRFSAERPKGSFSTLEIQRTEQGDSAMYLCASSLEVGGYTFGSGTRLTVV.

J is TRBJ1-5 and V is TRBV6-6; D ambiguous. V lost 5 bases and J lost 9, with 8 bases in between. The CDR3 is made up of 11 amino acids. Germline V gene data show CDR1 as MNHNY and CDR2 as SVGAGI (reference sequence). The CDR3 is CASSAPGPQHF. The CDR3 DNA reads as TGTGCCAGCAGTGCTCCCGGGCCCCAGCATTTT.

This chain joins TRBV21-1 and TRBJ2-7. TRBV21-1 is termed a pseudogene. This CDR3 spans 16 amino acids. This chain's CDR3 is CASSKKPSGGSYEQYF. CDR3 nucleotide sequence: TGTGCCAGCAGCAAAAAGCCCAGTGGGGGCTCCTACGAGCAGTACTTC.

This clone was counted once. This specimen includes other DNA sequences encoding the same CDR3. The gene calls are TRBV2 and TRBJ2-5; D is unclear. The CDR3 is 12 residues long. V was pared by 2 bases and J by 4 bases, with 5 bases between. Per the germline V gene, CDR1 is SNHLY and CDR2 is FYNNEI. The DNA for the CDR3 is TGTGCCAGCAGTGAATTAGTAGAGACCCAGTACTTC. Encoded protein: CASSELVETQYF.

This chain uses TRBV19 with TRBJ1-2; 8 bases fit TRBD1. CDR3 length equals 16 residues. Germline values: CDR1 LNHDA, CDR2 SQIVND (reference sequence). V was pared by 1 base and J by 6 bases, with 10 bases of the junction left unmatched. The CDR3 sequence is CASSIGARGRKDGYTF. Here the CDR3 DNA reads TGTGCCAGTAGTATAGGGGCCAGGGGGCGCAAGGATGGCTACACCTTC.

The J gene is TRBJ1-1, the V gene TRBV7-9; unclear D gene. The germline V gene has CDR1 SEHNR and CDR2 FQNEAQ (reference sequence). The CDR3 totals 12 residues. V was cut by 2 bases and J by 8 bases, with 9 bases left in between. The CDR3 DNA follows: TGTGCCAGCAGCTTATATGGTTTCGAAGCTTTCTTT. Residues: CASSLYGFEAFF. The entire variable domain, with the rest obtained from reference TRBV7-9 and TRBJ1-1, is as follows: DTGVSQNPRHKITKRGQNVTFRCDPISEHNRLYWYRQTLGQGPEFLTYFQNEAQLEKSRLLSDRFSAERPKGSFSTLEIQRTEQGDSAMYLCASSLYGFEAFFGQGTRLTVV.

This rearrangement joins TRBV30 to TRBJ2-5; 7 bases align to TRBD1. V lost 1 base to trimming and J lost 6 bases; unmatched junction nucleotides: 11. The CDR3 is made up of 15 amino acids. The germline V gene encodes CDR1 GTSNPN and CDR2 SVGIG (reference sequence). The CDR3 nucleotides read TGTGCCTGGAGTGCCCGACAGGGCACCTTGAAGACCCAGTACTTC. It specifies CAWSARQGTLKTQYF.